This T cell receptor beta chain appears in the sequencing data of a study of vaccination and CD4 T cells after COVID-19. Germline V gives CDR1 ENHRY, CDR2 SYGVKD. Trimming left V 7 bases short and J 4 bases short, with 14 bases between. The CDR3 runs 14 residues. Researchers used the Oncomine TCR Beta short-read assay to sequence DNA from cultured CD4+ T cells. TCRdb re-called the PCR reads through MiXCR, storing one row per CDR3 protein. The table has 20,000 to 30,000 distinct CDR3 sequences, 36% seen once; the top ten hold about 3.3%. As for time point: late sampling 161 to 241 days after vaccination in a few convalescent patients. Treatment denoted: 10-day PBMC culture with coronavirus spike peptide pools or control peptides (ViraFEST assay). With peptide pools, ViraFEST first expanded antigen-specific T cells and afterwards sequenced their TCRs. On this clonotype itself: Antigen specificity is unknown.

Study-level results: In convalescent patients, 304 of 307 vaccine-specific clones were mono-reactive for SARS-CoV-2 spike. Reactive clone data from convalescent patients indicated a median of 86.3% appearing only post-vaccination. From around 20 to 38, the median of SARS-CoV-2-reactive clonotypes rose without reaching significance.

The receptor was derived from a human donor who had recovered from COVID-19. The sequencing here drew on CD4+ T cells from blood, cultured in vitro, taken about 7 months after SARS-CoV-2 vaccination. The V and J genes are TRBV10-3 and TRBJ2-1; no firm D call. As DNA, the CDR3 is TGTGCCATCAAGTATTCTGAGGTTTACAATGAGCAGTTCTTC. Its translation is CAIKYSEVYNEQFF.